These T cell receptor beta chains were read from a single sample in a study of response to subunit inactivated influenza vaccine. Using its own MiXCR run on the RT-PCR reads, TCRdb lists one record per CDR3 protein. The table records about 570,000 distinct CDR3 sequences, approximately 12% of them present only once. The sample in question was PBMCs from blood, obtained on the day of vaccination. The receptors here all came from a man in his fifties who received an inactivated influenza vaccine. The CDR3 runs from the conserved cysteine through the conserved F or W. The D gene is left open where the match is weak. For some rows the clone size is stated as once, few or many, or as a class when expanded; others skip it.

V gene	D gene	J gene	clone size	CDR3 DNA	CDR3 protein
TRBV20-1	-	TRBJ2-1	many	TGCAGTGCTAGCAACGGGCCCTTCTACAATGAGCAGTTCTTC	CSASNGPFYNEQFF
TRBV7-7	-	TRBJ1-2	many	TGTGCCAGCAGCCCATTGGACAGCGACAACTATGGCTACACCTTC	CASSPLDSDNYGYTF
TRBV5-6	TRBD1	TRBJ2-7	few	TGTGCCAGCAGCTTTATGGACAGGGATAACTACGAGCAGTACTTC	CASSFMDRDNYEQYF
TRBV20-1	-	TRBJ2-7	few	TGCAGTGCTACAGGACTAAGCGGCCTCTCCTACGAGCAGTACTTC	CSATGLSGLSYEQYF
TRBV7-9	TRBD1	TRBJ2-2	-	TGTGCCAGCAGCTCCCGACAGGGATCGAACACCGGGGAGCTGTTTTTT	CASSSRQGSNTGELFF
TRBV20-1	TRBD2	TRBJ2-3	-	TGCAGTGCTAGTTTTAGCGGGACCACAGATACGCAGTATTTT	CSASFSGTTDTQYF
TRBV4-2	-	TRBJ1-4	many	TGTGCCAGCAGCCAAAGGGGTTCCTATGAAAAACTGTTTTTT	CASSQRGSYEKLFF
TRBV24-1	-	TRBJ2-3	-	TGTGCCACCAGTGGTCTGACTGGTACGCAGTATTTT	CATSGLTGTQYF
TRBV6-5	-	TRBJ2-7	few	TGTGCCAGCAGTTACTCATTCCCTTCCTTAAGCTCCTACGAGCAGTACTTC	CASSYSFPSLSSYEQYF
TRBV7-8	-	TRBJ2-3	few	TGTGCCAGCAGCTTTACGTTTGCAGATACGCAGTATTTT	CASSFTFADTQYF
TRBV12-3/TRBV12-4	TRBD1	TRBJ2-3	-	TGTGCCAGCAGTTTCGTCCCACAGGGGAAATTGGATACGCAGTATTTT	CASSFVPQGKLDTQYF
TRBV29-1	-	TRBJ1-1	-	TGCAGCGCCACATTCCGGGGATTTGAAGCTTTCTTT	CSATFRGFEAFF
TRBV10-2	TRBD2	TRBJ2-5	-	TGCGCCAGCAGTGGGGTTGTTAGCGGGTACCAAGAGACCCAGTACTTC	CASSGVVSGYQETQYF
TRBV15	TRBD1	TRBJ2-2	many	TGTGCCACCAGCAGTTACACAGGGGGCTACGTAGACGGGGAGCTGTTTTTT	CATSSYTGGYVDGELFF
TRBV5-1	TRBD1	TRBJ1-1	many	TGCGCCAGCAGCCTCCGGACAGGGGGCAAAGGGACTGAAGCTTTCTTT	CASSLRTGGKGTEAFF
TRBV5-1	TRBD1	TRBJ2-5	many	TGCGCCAGCAGCCCACATACAGGGGGAGAGACCCAGTACTTC	CASSPHTGGETQYF
TRBV4-3	-	TRBJ2-4	-	TGCGCCAGCAGCCAAGAGTGGGGCATCGTAAACATTCAGTACTTC	CASSQEWGIVNIQYF
TRBV18	-	TRBJ1-1	-	TGTGCCAGCTCACCACTCCAGGGCAAAGGTACTGAAGCTTTCTTT	CASSPLQGKGTEAFF
TRBV7-2	-	TRBJ2-1	many	TGTGCCAGCAGCTTAGGCGGTCCGACTTACAATGAGCAGTTCTTC	CASSLGGPTYNEQFF
TRBV29-1	-	TRBJ2-2	-	TGCAGCGTCGAAAGGGTCACCGGGGAGCTGTTTTTT	CSVERVTGELFF
TRBV4-2	TRBD2	TRBJ2-7	few	TGTGCCAGCAGCCAAGACTGGACTAGTTCCGACGAGCAGTACTTC	CASSQDWTSSDEQYF
TRBV12-3/TRBV12-4	-	TRBJ2-2	few	TGTGCCAGCACCCGATTAGGGGGGGCCGGGGAGCTGTTTTTT	CASTRLGGAGELFF
TRBV12-3/TRBV12-4	TRBD2	TRBJ2-1	-	TGTGCCAGCAGTTTCAGTGGGAGGGCGAGGGTTGAGCAGTTCTTC	CASSFSGRARVEQFF
TRBV12-3/TRBV12-4	TRBD1	TRBJ2-1	-	TGTGCCAGCAGGGGGGACAGGGGGCACTACAATGAGCAGTTCTTC	CASRGDRGHYNEQFF
TRBV5-1	TRBD1	TRBJ2-2	-	TGCGCCAGCAGCTTTAACGGACAGGGGAACACCGGGGAGCTGTTTTTT	CASSFNGQGNTGELFF
TRBV28	TRBD1	TRBJ1-2	many	TGTGCCAGCAGTTCCTCCAGGGGGATTAACTATGGCTACACCTTC	CASSSSRGINYGYTF
TRBV5-5	-	TRBJ2-7	-	TGTGCCAGCAGCTTATGGGACCTTACGGAGCAGTACTTC	CASSLWDLTEQYF
TRBV2	TRBD1	TRBJ2-7	-	TGTGCCAGCAGTGACAGAGACAGGGGGCTCGAGCAGTACTTC	CASSDRDRGLEQYF
TRBV7-9	-	TRBJ2-7	many	TGTGCCAGCAGCTTTGAAGGGTTGGGACCCCACTCCTACGAGCAGTACTTC	CASSFEGLGPHSYEQYF
TRBV10-3	-	TRBJ2-3	few	TGTGCCACGACCGGGACGAGCACAGATACGCAGTATTTT	CATTGTSTDTQYF
TRBV20-1	-	TRBJ2-7	-	TGCAGTGCTGGCAGGGACTTGGGGACTCAGCAGTACTTC	CSAGRDLGTQQYF
TRBV2	TRBD1	TRBJ1-1	few	TGTGCCAGCAAAAGATCGACAGGGGGGGGAACTGAAGCTTTCTTT	CASKRSTGGGTEAFF
TRBV10-3	TRBD2	TRBJ2-7	few	TGTGCCACCGAGGGACTAGCGGGAGGCGAGCAGTACTTC	CATEGLAGGEQYF
TRBV4-2	TRBD1	TRBJ1-4	few	TGTGCCAGCAGCCAAGAAAACAGGGGACGTGAAAAACTGTTTTTT	CASSQENRGREKLFF
TRBV28	-	TRBJ1-5	many	TGTGCCAGCAGTCCGCGACAGGACAATCAGCCCCAGCATTTT	CASSPRQDNQPQHF
TRBV7-9	-	TRBJ2-5	once	TGTGCCAGCAGCGGTACAGGGCTTGGGAAGATCCAGTACTTC	CASSGTGLGKIQYF
TRBV10-3	-	TRBJ1-2	many	TGTGCCTCCAAGAGACTGGTTGAAGGCTATGGCTACACCTTC	CASKRLVEGYGYTF
TRBV7-8	TRBD2	TRBJ2-3	few	TGTGCCAGCAGCTTTAGACCGGGACTAGCCCCAGATACGCAGTATTTT	CASSFRPGLAPDTQYF
TRBV6-2/TRBV6-3	TRBD2	TRBJ2-7	-	TGTGCCAGCAGTTACTCGGAGACTAGCTCTACCGAGCAGTACTTC	CASSYSETSSTEQYF
TRBV6-2/TRBV6-3	-	TRBJ2-5	few	TGTGCCAGCACTCGCCGGGACCGCCTTAAAGAGACCCAGTACTTC	CASTRRDRLKETQYF
TRBV7-8	-	TRBJ2-5	few	TGTGCCAGCAGCCCCCTTGACAGCCGAGGCGAAGAGACCCAGTACTTC	CASSPLDSRGEETQYF
TRBV27	TRBD1	TRBJ2-7	few	TGTGCCAGCAGTTCGTACCGGGACAGGGGATCCTACGAGCAGTACTTC	CASSSYRDRGSYEQYF
TRBV10-3	TRBD2	TRBJ2-1	many	TGTGCCATGGCTAGCGGGAGGGACAATGAGCAGTTCTTC	CAMASGRDNEQFF
TRBV7-9	TRBD2	TRBJ2-1	many	TGTGCCAGCAGCTTATTCCTAGCGGCTGAGCAGTTCTTC	CASSLFLAAEQFF